This T cell receptor (beta chain) was captured by sequencing in a study of OX40 agonist ivuxolimab in advanced cancers. The protocol was immunoSEQ multiplex PCR, while the TCRdb copy is restricted to in-frame clones and leaves out a portion. The sample includes over 55,000 clones, about nine tenths seen only once; the top ten take approximately 1.1%. CDR1 is MNHNS and CDR2 is SASEGT in the germline V gene. This CDR3 is 13 amino acids long. Trimming cost V 10 bases and J 0 bases, with 12 bases left between them. Specimen: CD4+ or CD8+ T cells sorted from blood, collected in a trial of the OX40 agonist ivuxolimab. The V call is TRBV6-1, the J call TRBJ2-5; D possibly uses TRBD1 or TRBD2 (5 bases each). This TCR came from an adult with an advanced solid tumor such as melanoma, head and neck, liver or kidney cancer. The CDR3 sequence: CATLGTDQETQYF. Written as DNA, the CDR3 is TGTGCCACCCTAGGGACGGACCAAGAGACCCAGTACTTC.